This T cell receptor (beta chain) was identified during a study of breast tumors, draining lymph nodes, adjacent tissues. Overall study findings and caveats: Most tumor T cells seemingly derive from lymph node, then expand in tumor.

This clonotype was detected many times. Its matching antigen is unknown. Each CDR3 protein is one row after TCRdb ran MiXCR on the multiplex PCR reads. Altogether roughly 100,000 distinct CDR3 sequences are present, about 29% being singletons, with the ten largest covering 5.5% to 7%. Samples came from axillary lymph nodes draining the breast cancer. Germline assignment: CDR1 MNHEY and CDR2 SVGAGI. V was shortened by 3 bases and J by 7 bases, with 19 bases between the two germline ends. The CDR3 loop spans 15 amino acids. This clonotype originated in a female donor with breast cancer. Some clones in this sample may be carry-over from other donors' samples. The chain combines TRBV6-5 with TRBJ2-7; D perhaps matches TRBD2 (6 bases). The specimen sequenced was axillary lymph node tissue. CDR3 sequence (DNA): TGTGCCAGCAGTTATCGGAGGGCGGGCCACGGGGAGCAGTACTTC. This sequence encodes CASSYRRAGHGEQYF.